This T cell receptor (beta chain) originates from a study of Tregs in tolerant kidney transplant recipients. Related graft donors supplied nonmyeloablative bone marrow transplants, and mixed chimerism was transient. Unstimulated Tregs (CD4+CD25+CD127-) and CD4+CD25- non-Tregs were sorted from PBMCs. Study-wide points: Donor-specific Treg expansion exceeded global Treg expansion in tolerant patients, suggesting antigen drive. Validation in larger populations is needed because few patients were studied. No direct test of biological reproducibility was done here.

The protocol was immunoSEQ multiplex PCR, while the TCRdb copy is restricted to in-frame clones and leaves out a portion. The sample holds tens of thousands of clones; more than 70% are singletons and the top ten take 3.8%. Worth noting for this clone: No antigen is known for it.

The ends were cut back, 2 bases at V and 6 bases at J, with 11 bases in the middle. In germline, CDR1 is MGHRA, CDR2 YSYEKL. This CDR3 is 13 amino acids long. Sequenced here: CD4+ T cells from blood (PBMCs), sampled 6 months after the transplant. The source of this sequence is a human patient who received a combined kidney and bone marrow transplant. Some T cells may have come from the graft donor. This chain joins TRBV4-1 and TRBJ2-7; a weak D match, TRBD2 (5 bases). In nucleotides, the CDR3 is TGCGCCAGCAGCCAAAGACCCGAGGGCGAGCAGTACTTC. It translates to CASSQRPEGEQYF.